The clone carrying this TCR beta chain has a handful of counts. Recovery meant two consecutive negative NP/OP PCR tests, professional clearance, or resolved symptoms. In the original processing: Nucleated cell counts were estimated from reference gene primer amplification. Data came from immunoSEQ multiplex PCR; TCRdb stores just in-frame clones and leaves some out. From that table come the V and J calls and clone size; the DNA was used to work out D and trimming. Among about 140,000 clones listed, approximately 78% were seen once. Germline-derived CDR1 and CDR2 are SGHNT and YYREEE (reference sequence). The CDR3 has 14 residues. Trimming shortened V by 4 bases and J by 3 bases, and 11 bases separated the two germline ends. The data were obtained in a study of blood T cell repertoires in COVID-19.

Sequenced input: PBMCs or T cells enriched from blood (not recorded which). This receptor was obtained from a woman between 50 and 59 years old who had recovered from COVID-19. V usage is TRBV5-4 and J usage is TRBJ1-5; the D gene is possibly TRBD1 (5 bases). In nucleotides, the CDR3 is TGTGCCAGCAGCCGTGCAGGGTTCAATCAGCCCCAGCATTTT. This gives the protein CASSRAGFNQPQHF.